The sequence of this T cell receptor (beta chain) was determined in a study of CD8+ T cells in alopecia areata. With 0 bases removed from V and 5 bases from J, the gap between germline ends came to 15 bases. From germline, CDR1 is SGDLS and CDR2 YYNGEE. The CDR3 spans 15 residues. The study team obtained lesional scalp punch biopsies and peripheral blood from alopecia areata patients. Cell sorting was applied to PBMCs, and CD4+ and CD8+ T cells were collected. There are a few counts of this clone. Antigen: not known. TCR sequencing used cDNA made by reverse transcription of extracted RNA. Produced via immunoSEQ multiplex PCR; TCRdb's table is partial and in-frame only. The sample lists roughly 59,000 clones; about 44% were seen once. Study-wide findings and caveats: Normal scalp had lower clonality than lesional scalp, with alopecia totalis/universalis lesions showing this most strongly.

The sequenced sample was CD8+ T cells sorted from blood, obtained at week 0. The chain recombines TRBV9 with TRBJ2-7, with D perhaps matching TRBD1 or TRBD2 (5 bases each). The receptor comes from a human donor with alopecia areata. The CDR3 DNA sequence: TGTGCCAGCAGCGTAGAGTCCGGGTTGGGACACGAGCAGTACTTC. As protein: CASSVESGLGHEQYF. Full variable domain (remainder filled in from reference TRBV9 and TRBJ2-7): DSGVTQTPKHLITATGQRVTLRCSPRSGDLSVYWYQQSLDQGLQFLIQYYNGEERAKGNILERFSAQQFPDLHSELNLSSLELGDSALYFCASSVESGLGHEQYFGPGTRLTVT.